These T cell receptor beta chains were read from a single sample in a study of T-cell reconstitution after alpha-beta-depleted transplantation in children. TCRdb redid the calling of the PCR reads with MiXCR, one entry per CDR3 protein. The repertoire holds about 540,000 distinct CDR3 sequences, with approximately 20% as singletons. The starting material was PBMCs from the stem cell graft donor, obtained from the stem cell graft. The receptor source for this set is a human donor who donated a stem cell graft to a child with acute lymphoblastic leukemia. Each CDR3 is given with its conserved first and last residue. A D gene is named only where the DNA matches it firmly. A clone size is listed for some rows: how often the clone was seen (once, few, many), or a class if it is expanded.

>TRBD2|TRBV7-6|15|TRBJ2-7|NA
CASSNTLAGSYEQYF
TGTGCCAGCAGCAACACACTAGCGGGATCCTACGAGCAGTACTTC
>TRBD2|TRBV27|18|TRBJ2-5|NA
CASSPRTSGRGLGETQYF
TGTGCCAGCAGTCCCCGGACTAGCGGGAGAGGTTTGGGAGAGACCCAGTACTTC
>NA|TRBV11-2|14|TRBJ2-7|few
CASSWGTHVYEQYF
TGTGCCAGCAGCTGGGGGACCCACGTCTACGAGCAGTACTTC
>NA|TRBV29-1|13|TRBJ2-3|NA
CSALRHGTDTQYF
TGCAGCGCACTGCGGCATGGCACAGATACGCAGTATTTT
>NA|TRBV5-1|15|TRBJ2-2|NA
CASSLSTGTAGELFF
TGCGCCAGCAGCTTGTCGACAGGAACGGCCGGGGAGCTGTTTTTT
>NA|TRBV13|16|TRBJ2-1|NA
CASSLVAVETYNEQFF
TGTGCCAGCAGCTTAGTGGCAGTCGAAACCTACAATGAGCAGTTCTTC
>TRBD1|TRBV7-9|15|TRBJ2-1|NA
CASSLAVATGHPQFF
TGTGCCAGCAGCTTAGCGGTGGCGACAGGGCATCCCCAGTTCTTC
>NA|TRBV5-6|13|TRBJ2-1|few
CASSFLAYNEQFF
TGTGCCAGCAGCTTCCTAGCGTACAATGAGCAGTTCTTC
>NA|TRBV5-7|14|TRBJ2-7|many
CASSLCRTTREQYF
TGTGCCAGCAGCTTGTGTAGGACGACTCGGGAGCAGTACTTC
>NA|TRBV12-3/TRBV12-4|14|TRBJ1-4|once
CASSLQGINEKLFF
TGTGCCAGCAGTCTACAGGGAATCAATGAAAAACTGTTTTTT
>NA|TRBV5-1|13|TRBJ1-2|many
CASSPDSNYGYTF
TGCGCCAGCAGCCCGGACAGCAACTATGGCTACACCTTC
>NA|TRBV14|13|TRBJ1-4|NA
CASSQVNGEKLFF
TGTGCCAGCAGCCAAGTAAATGGCGAAAAACTGTTTTTT
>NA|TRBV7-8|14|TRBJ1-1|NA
CASSTPDGNTEAFF
TGTGCCAGCAGCACCCCAGACGGGAACACTGAAGCTTTCTTT
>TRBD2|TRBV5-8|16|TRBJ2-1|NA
CASSLGGGSAYNEQFF
TGTGCCAGCAGCTTGGGGGGCGGGAGCGCCTACAATGAGCAGTTCTTC
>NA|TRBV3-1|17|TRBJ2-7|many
CASSQDFTRAIGGEQYF
TGTGCCAGCAGCCAGGATTTCACACGGGCCATCGGCGGAGAGCAGTACTTC
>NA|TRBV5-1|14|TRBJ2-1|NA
CASSPFGSNNEQFF
TGCGCCAGCAGCCCCTTTGGGAGCAACAATGAGCAGTTCTTC
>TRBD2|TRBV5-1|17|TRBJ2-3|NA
CASSLDFAGGPVDTQYF
TGCGCCAGCAGCTTGGATTTCGCGGGAGGGCCCGTAGATACGCAGTATTTT
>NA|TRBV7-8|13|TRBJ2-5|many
CASSLSGVETQYF
TGTGCCAGCAGCTTATCGGGGGTAGAGACCCAGTACTTC
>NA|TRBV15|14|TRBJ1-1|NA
CATSRDLKNTEAFF
TGTGCCACCAGCAGAGATCTAAAGAACACTGAAGCTTTCTTT
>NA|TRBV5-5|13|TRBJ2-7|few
CASSLETSYEQYF
TGTGCCAGCAGCTTAGAGACCTCCTACGAGCAGTACTTC
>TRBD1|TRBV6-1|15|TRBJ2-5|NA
CASRSGTGGAETQYF
TGTGCCAGCAGGTCCGGGACAGGGGGTGCAGAGACCCAGTACTTC
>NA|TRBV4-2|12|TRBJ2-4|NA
CASSQDSNIQYF
TGTGCCAGCAGCCAAGATAGCAACATTCAGTACTTC
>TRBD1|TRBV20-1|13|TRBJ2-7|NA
CSARGQGAYEQYF
TGCAGTGCTAGGGGACAGGGGGCCTACGAGCAGTACTTC
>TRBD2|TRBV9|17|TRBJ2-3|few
CASSYKPGLADTDTQYF
TGTGCCAGCAGTTATAAACCGGGACTAGCGGACACAGATACGCAGTATTTT
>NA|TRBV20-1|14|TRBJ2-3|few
CSAIPARITDTQYF
TGCAGTGCCATCCCAGCTAGAATTACAGATACGCAGTATTTT
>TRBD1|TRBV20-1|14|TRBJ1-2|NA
CSASLDRGSGGYTF
TGCAGTGCTAGTTTAGACAGGGGTTCAGGTGGCTACACCTTC
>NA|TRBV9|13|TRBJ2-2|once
CASSVEETGELFF
TGTGCCAGCAGCGTCGAGGAGACCGGGGAGCTGTTTTTT
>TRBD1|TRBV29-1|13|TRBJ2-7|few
CSVARTGVYEQYF
TGCAGCGTTGCGAGGACAGGGGTCTACGAGCAGTACTTC
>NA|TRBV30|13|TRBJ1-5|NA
CAWGYGLNQPQHF
TGTGCCTGGGGATATGGACTCAATCAGCCCCAGCATTTT
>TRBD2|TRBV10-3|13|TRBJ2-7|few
CAIRPGLAYEQYF
TGTGCCATCAGGCCGGGACTAGCCTACGAGCAGTACTTC
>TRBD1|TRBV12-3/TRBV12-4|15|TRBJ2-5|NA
CASSFPGQAQETQYF
TGTGCCAGCAGTTTCCCCGGACAGGCCCAAGAGACCCAGTACTTC
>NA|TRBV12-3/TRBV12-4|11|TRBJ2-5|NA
CASSLAGPPEF
TGTGCCAGCAGTTTAGCCGGTCCCCCTGAGTTC
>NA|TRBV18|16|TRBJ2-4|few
CASSPQPPTDQNIQYF
TGTGCCAGCTCGCCCCAGCCTCCCACGGACCAAAACATTCAGTACTTC
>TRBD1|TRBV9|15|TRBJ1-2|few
CASSATGGLNYGYTF
TGTGCCAGCAGCGCTACAGGGGGTCTAAACTATGGCTACACCTTC
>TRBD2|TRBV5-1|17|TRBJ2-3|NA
CASSGAGLAGGTDTQYF
TGCGCCAGCAGCGGCGCCGGACTAGCGGGAGGCACAGATACGCAGTATTTT
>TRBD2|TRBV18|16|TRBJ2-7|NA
CASSPDGLAGVNEQYF
TGTGCCAGCTCACCGGACGGACTAGCGGGAGTTAACGAGCAGTACTTC
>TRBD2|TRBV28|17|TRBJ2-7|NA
CASSFLLTSGSIYEQYF
TGTGCCAGCAGTTTTCTACTGACTAGCGGGAGTATCTACGAGCAGTACTTC
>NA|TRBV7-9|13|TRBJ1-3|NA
CAGDPVDGNTIYF
TGTGCCGGGGACCCGGTCGATGGAAACACCATATATTTT
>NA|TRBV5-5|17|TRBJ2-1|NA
CASSLAPGTLAQNEQFF
TGTGCCAGCAGCTTGGCCCCCGGGACACTCGCCCAGAATGAGCAGTTCTTC
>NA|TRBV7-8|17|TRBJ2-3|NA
CASSLMVAGEHTDTQYF
TGTGCCAGCAGCTTAATGGTGGCTGGCGAACACACAGATACGCAGTATTTT
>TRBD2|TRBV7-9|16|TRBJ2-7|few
CASSLSGGRVVYEQYF
TGTGCCAGCAGCTTATCCGGCGGGAGGGTAGTCTACGAGCAGTACTTC
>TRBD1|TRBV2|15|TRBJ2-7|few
CASIPHAQGEWEQYF
TGTGCCAGCATCCCACACGCACAGGGGGAATGGGAGCAGTACTTC
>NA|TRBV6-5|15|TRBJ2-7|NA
CASSYSRGLVDEQYF
TGTGCCAGCAGTTACTCAAGGGGCCTCGTCGACGAGCAGTACTTC
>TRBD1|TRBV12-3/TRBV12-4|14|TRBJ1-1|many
CASSPRQGGTEAFF
TGCGCCAGCAGCCCCCGACAGGGGGGGACTGAAGCTTTCTTT
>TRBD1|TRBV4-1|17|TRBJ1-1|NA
CASSRARDRSLNTEAFF
TGCGCCAGCAGCCGAGCCCGGGACAGATCCTTGAACACTGAAGCTTTCTTT
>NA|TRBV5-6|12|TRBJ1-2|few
CASSLLQMGYTF
TGTGCCAGCAGCTTGTTGCAGATGGGCTACACCTTC